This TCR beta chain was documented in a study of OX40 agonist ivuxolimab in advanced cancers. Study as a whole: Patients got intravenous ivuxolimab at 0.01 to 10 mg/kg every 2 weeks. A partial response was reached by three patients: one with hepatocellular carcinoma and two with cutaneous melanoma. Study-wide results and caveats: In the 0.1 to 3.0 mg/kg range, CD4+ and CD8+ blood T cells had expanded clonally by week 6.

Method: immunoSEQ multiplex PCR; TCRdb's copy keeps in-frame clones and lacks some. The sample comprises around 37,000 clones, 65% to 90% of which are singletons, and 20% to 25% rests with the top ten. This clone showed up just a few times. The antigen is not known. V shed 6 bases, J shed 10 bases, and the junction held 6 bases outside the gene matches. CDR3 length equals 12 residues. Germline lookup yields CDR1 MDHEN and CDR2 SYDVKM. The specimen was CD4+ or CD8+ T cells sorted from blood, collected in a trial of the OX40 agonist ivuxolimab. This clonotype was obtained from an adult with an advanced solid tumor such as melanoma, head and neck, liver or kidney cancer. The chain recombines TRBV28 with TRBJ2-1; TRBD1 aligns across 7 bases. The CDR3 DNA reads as TGTGCCAGCAGACAGGGGCTTTGGGAGCAGTTCTTC. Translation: CASRQGLWEQFF.